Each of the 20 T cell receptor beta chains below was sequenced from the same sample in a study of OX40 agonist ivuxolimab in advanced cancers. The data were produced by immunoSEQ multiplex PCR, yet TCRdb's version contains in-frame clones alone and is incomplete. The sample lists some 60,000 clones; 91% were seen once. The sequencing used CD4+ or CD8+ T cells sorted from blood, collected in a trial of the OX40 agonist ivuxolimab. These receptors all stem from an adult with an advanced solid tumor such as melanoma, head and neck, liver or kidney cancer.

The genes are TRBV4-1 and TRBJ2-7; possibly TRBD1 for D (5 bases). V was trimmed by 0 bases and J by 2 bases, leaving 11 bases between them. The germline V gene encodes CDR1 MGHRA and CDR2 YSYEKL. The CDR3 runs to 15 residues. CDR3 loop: CASSQDRTITYEQYF. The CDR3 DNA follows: TGCGCCAGCAGCCAAGATAGGACAATTACCTACGAGCAGTACTTC.

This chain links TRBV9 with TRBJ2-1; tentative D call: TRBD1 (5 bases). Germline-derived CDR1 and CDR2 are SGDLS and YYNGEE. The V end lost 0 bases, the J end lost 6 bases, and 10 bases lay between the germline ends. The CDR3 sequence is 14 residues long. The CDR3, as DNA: TGTGCCAGCAGCGTAGCCACAGGAGTCAATGAGCAGTTCTTC. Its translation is CASSVATGVNEQFF. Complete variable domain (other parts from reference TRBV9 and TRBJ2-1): DSGVTQTPKHLITATGQRVTLRCSPRSGDLSVYWYQQSLDQGLQFLIQYYNGEERAKGNILERFSAQQFPDLHSELNLSSLELGDSALYFCASSVATGVNEQFFGPGTRLTVL.

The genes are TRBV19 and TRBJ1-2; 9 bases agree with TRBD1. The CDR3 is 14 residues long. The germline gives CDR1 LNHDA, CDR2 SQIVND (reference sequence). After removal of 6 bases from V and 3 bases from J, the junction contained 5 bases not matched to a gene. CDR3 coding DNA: TGTGCCAGTAGGCGGACAGGGGCAGACTATGGCTACACCTTC. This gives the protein CASRRTGADYGYTF.

CDR3 in DNA: TGTGCCTGGATTAGACAGGTTTACGGGGGGACCTCCTACGAGCAGTACTTC. Its protein is CAWIRQVYGGTSYEQYF. The chain is built from TRBV30 and TRBJ2-7; TRBD2 might be the D (7 bases). The length of the CDR3 is 17 residues. Per the germline V gene, CDR1 is GTSNPN and CDR2 is SVGIG (reference sequence). Trimming left V 4 bases short and J 0 bases short, with 22 bases between.

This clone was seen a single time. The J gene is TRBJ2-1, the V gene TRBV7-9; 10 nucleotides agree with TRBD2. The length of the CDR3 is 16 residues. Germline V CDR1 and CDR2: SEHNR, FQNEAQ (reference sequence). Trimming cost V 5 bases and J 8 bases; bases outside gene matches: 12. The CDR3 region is CASSRSGRGRSHEQFF. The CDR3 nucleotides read TGTGCCAGCAGCCGAAGCGGGAGGGGAAGGAGTCATGAGCAGTTCTTC.

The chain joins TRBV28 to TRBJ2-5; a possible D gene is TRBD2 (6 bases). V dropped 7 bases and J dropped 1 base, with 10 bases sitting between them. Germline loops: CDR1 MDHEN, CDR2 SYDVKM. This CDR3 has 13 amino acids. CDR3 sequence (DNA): TGTGCCAGCAACAAGCGGGTCCAAGAGACCCAGTACTTC. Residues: CASNKRVQETQYF. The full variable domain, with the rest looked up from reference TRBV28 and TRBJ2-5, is DVKVTQSSRYLVKRTGEKVFLECVQDMDHENMFWYRQDPGLGLRLIYFSYDVKMKEKGDIPEGYSVSREKKERFSLILESASTNQTSMYLCASNKRVQETQYFGPGTRLLVL.

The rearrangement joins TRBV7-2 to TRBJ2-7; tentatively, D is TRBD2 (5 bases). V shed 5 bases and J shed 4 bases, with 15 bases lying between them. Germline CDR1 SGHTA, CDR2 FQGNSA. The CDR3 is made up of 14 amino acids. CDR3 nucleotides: TGTGCCAGCAGCCCGGACCCTAAGCGGTACGAGCAGTACTTC. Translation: CASSPDPKRYEQYF.

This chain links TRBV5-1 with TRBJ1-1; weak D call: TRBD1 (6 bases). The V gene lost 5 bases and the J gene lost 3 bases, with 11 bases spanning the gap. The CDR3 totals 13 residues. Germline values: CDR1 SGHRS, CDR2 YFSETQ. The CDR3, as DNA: TGCGCCAGCAGTCACAACAGGGACACTGAAGCTTTCTTT. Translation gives CASSHNRDTEAFF.

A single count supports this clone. CDR3 in DNA: TGTGCCAGCAGTTCCCGGTACAGGGGGCCTGAAAAACTGTTTTTT. This gives the protein CASSSRYRGPEKLFF. The rearrangement links TRBV27 to TRBJ1-4, with 9 nucleotides matching TRBD1. Germline V gene data show CDR1 as MNHEY and CDR2 as SMNVEV (reference sequence). V lost 4 bases to trimming and J lost 7 bases; unmatched junction nucleotides: 7. This CDR3 is built from 15 residues.

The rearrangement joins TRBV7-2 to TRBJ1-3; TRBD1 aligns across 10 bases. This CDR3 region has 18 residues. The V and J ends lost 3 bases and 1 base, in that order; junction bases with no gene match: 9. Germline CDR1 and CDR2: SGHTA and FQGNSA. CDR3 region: CASSFIHGQGDSGNTIYF. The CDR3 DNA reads TGTGCCAGCAGCTTTATACATGGACAGGGGGATTCTGGAAACACCATATATTTT. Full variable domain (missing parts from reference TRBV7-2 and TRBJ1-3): GAGVSQSPSNKVTEKGKDVELRCDPISGHTALYWYRQSLGQGLEFLIYFQGNSAPDKSGLPSDRFSAERTGGSVSTLTIQRTQQEDSAVYLCASSFIHGQGDSGNTIYFGEGSWLTVV.

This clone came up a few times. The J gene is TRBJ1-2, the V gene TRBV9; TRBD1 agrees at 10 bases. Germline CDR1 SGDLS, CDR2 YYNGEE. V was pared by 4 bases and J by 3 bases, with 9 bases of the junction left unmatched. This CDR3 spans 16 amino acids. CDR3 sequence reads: CASSTRTGGSHYGYTF. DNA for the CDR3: TGTGCCAGCAGCACCCGGACAGGGGGAAGTCACTATGGCTACACCTTC.

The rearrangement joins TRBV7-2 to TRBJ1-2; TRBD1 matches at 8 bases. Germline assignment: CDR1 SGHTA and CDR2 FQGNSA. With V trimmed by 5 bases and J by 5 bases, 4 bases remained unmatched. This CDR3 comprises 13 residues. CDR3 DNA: TGTGCCAGCAGCCTAGGACAGGGTTATGGCTACACCTTC. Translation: CASSLGQGYGYTF.

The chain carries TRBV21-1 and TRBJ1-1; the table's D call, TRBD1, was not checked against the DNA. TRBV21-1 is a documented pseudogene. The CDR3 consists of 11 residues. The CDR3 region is CASGANTEAFF. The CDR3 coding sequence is TGTGCCAGCGGGGCGAACACTGAAGCTTTCTTT.

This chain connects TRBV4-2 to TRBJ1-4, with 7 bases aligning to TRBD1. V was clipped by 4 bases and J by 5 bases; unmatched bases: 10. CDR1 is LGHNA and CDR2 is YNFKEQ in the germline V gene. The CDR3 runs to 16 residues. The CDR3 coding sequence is TGTGCCAGCAGCCGAGCGACCGGGACAGAGAATGAAAAACTGTTTTTT. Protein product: CASSRATGTENEKLFF.

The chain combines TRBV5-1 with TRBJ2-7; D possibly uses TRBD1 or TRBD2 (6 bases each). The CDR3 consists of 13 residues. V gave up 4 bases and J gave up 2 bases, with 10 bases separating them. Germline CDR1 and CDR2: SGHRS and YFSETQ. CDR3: CASSRGEAYEQYF. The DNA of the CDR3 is TGCGCCAGCAGCAGGGGGGAGGCCTACGAGCAGTACTTC.

CDR3 DNA sequence: TGTGCCAGCAGCACAAGGGACTTCTCCAGTGGAGCTTTCTTT. Residues: CASSTRDFSSGAFF. The rearrangement joins TRBV27 to TRBJ1-1, with D possibly TRBD1 on 5 matching bases. V lost 6 bases and J lost 10, with 21 bases in between. Germline V gene sequence: CDR1 MNHEY, CDR2 SMNVEV (reference sequence). The CDR3 has 14 amino acids.

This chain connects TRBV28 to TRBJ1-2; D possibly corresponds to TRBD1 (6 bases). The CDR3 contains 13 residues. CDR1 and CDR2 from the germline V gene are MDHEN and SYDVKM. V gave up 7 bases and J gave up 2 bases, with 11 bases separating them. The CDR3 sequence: CASIGRGNYGYTF. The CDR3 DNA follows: TGTGCCAGCATCGGGAGGGGGAACTATGGCTACACCTTC.

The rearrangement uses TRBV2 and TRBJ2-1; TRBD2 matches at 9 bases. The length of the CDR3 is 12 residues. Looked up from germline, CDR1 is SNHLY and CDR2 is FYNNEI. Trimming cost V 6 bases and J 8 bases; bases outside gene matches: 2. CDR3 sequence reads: CASRGLADEQFF. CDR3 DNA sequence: TGTGCCAGCAGGGGACTAGCCGATGAGCAGTTCTTC.

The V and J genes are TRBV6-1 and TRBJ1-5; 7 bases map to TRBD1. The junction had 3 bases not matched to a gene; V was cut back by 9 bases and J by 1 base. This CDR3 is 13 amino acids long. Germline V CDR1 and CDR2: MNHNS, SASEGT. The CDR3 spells CASETGSNQPQHF. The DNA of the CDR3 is TGTGCCAGTGAGACAGGGAGCAATCAGCCCCAGCATTTT.

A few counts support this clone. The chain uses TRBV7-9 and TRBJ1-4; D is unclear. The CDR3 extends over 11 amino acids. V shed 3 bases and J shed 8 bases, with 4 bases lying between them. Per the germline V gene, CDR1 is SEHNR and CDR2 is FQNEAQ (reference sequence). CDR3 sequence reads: CASSFGEKLFF. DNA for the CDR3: TGTGCCAGCAGCTTTGGGGAAAAACTGTTTTTT. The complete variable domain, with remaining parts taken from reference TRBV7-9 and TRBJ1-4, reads DTGVSQNPRHKITKRGQNVTFRCDPISEHNRLYWYRQTLGQGPEFLTYFQNEAQLEKSRLLSDRFSAERPKGSFSTLEIQRTEQGDSAMYLCASSFGEKLFFGSGTQLSVL.